The clone carrying this TCR beta chain was counted once. In the same sample, other DNA sequences code for this CDR3. In the original processing: For nucleated cells, counts were estimated from reference gene primer amplification. Libraries were prepared by immunoSEQ multiplex PCR; TCRdb keeps only in-frame clonotypes and omits some of them. V, J and clone size are taken as reported in that table, and D and trimming were inferred from the DNA itself. The sample lists about 14,000 clones; roughly 87% were seen once. The data were taken from a study of blood T cell repertoires in COVID-19. Study-level information: Samples of COVID-19 (acute and convalescent) were obtained from the United States, Italy and Spain. T cells, B-cell-depleted T cells, or PBMCs supplied cDNA or gDNA.

V shed 3 bases, J shed 0 bases, and the junction held 0 bases outside the gene matches. CDR3 length equals 14 residues. Germline V gives CDR1 MDHEN, CDR2 SYDVKM. The clonotype comes from a human donor in a cohort sampled during active COVID-19. V and J are TRBV28 and TRBJ2-7; TRBD2 agrees at 9 bases. Sequenced: peripheral blood. CDR3 sequence reads: CASSFSGSSYEQYF. Here the CDR3 DNA reads TGTGCCAGCAGTTTTAGCGGGAGCTCCTACGAGCAGTACTTC.